The TCR beta chain described here comes from a study of blood T cell repertoires in COVID-19. At the level of the study: Donors in the United States, Italy and Spain gave samples during acute or convalescent COVID-19. T cells, B-cell-depleted T cells, or PBMCs supplied cDNA or gDNA.

Methods used by the authors: Amplified reference gene primers provided the basis for estimating nucleated cell counts. TCRdb's copy holds only in-frame clones and misses some; the assay was immunoSEQ multiplex PCR. V, J and clone size are taken as reported in that table, and D and trimming were inferred from the DNA itself. The top ten hold roughly 0.99% of the sample, which has under 200,000 clones, 85% to 90% seen once. The CDR3 consists of 16 residues. CDR1 and CDR2 (germline): LGHDT, YNNKEL (reference sequence). V shed 4 bases and J 4 bases; nucleotides not matched to a gene: 10. This chain links TRBV3-1 (or the pseudogene TRBV3-2) with TRBJ2-1; 7 nucleotides agree with TRBD1. This sequence was found in a man aged 18-30 years with acute or convalescent COVID-19. Sequences were obtained from peripheral blood. CDR3 region: CASSPGTVRYYNEQFF. The CDR3, as DNA: TGTGCCAGCAGCCCCGGGACAGTACGCTATTACAATGAGCAGTTCTTC.